Listed below are T cell receptor beta chains from one sample, sequenced in a study of T cell changes during pregnancy in multiple sclerosis. The protocol was immunoSEQ multiplex PCR, while the TCRdb copy is restricted to in-frame clones and leaves out a portion. The sample consists of 46,000 or so clones, roughly 95% of them appearing once. The sample consisted of CD8+ T cells from peripheral blood mononuclear cells, taken after pregnancy. Receptors were obtained from a female donor with multiple sclerosis, enrolled in a pregnancy study. Each CDR3 is given with its conserved first and last residue. Fields, in order: V gene, clone size, J gene, D gene, CDR3 protein, CDR3 DNA. The D gene is left open where the match is weak. Size is omitted from some rows. Given values are once, few, many or a class for expanded clones.

v_gene: TRBV9
abundance: .
j_gene: TRBJ1-2
d_gene: TRBD1
CDR3aa: CASRDRRDGYTF
CDR3nt: TGTGCCAGCAGGGACAGGAGGGATGGCTACACCTTC

v_gene: TRBV9
abundance: once
j_gene: TRBJ2-3
d_gene: TRBD2
CDR3aa: CASSLAGGSTDTQYF
CDR3nt: TGTGCCAGCAGCCTAGCGGGAGGTTCCACAGATACGCAGTATTTT

v_gene: TRBV14
abundance: .
j_gene: TRBJ1-2
d_gene: .
CDR3aa: CASSQGSGQFPSYGYTF
CDR3nt: TGTGCCAGCAGCCAAGGGTCAGGACAATTCCCCAGCTATGGCTACACCTTC

v_gene: TRBV15
abundance: .
j_gene: TRBJ2-1
d_gene: TRBD2
CDR3aa: CATSRYSGGSSYNEQFF
CDR3nt: TGTGCCACCAGCAGATATAGCGGGGGGAGCTCCTACAATGAGCAGTTCTTC

v_gene: TRBV27
abundance: .
j_gene: TRBJ2-1
d_gene: TRBD1
CDR3aa: CASRYLSGQFNEQFF
CDR3nt: TGTGCCAGCAGATACCTCTCGGGACAGTTCAATGAGCAGTTCTTC

v_gene: TRBV7-8
abundance: once
j_gene: TRBJ2-1
d_gene: .
CDR3aa: CASSLEVGGPRNEQFF
CDR3nt: TGTGCCAGCAGCTTAGAGGTGGGAGGCCCGAGGAATGAGCAGTTCTTC

v_gene: TRBV5-4
abundance: .
j_gene: TRBJ2-4
d_gene: TRBD2
CDR3aa: CASSQGLAGRENIQYF
CDR3nt: TGTGCCAGCAGCCAAGGACTAGCGGGACGAGAGAACATTCAGTACTTC

v_gene: TRBV11-2
abundance: once
j_gene: TRBJ2-7
d_gene: .
CDR3aa: CASSLGGSSYEQYF
CDR3nt: TGTGCCAGCAGCTTGGGGGGTAGCTCCTACGAGCAGTACTTC

v_gene: TRBV4-2
abundance: .
j_gene: TRBJ2-3
d_gene: TRBD2
CDR3aa: CASSQESQRLAGVDTQYF
CDR3nt: TGTGCCAGCAGCCAAGAGTCCCAGAGACTAGCGGGGGTGGATACGCAGTATTTT

v_gene: TRBV27
abundance: .
j_gene: TRBJ2-5
d_gene: .
CDR3aa: CASSLLGQYQETQYF
CDR3nt: TGTGCCAGCAGTTTATTGGGCCAGTACCAAGAGACCCAGTACTTC

v_gene: TRBV7-2
abundance: .
j_gene: TRBJ1-5
d_gene: TRBD1
CDR3aa: CASREGQGRGQPQHF
CDR3nt: TGTGCCAGCAGAGAGGGACAGGGGAGGGGGCAGCCCCAGCATTTT

v_gene: TRBV13
abundance: .
j_gene: TRBJ1-2
d_gene: TRBD1
CDR3aa: CASSLARDSRFYGYTF
CDR3nt: TGTGCCAGCAGCTTAGCTCGGGACAGCAGATTCTATGGCTACACCTTC

v_gene: TRBV2
abundance: .
j_gene: TRBJ1-2
d_gene: .
CDR3aa: CASLDMSISGKPRGNYGYTF
CDR3nt: TGTGCCAGCTTGGATATGTCCATATCCGGCAAGCCGAGGGGGAACTATGGCTACACCTTC

v_gene: TRBV9
abundance: .
j_gene: TRBJ1-2
d_gene: .
CDR3aa: CASQGQNYGYTF
CDR3nt: TGTGCCAGCCAGGGACAAAACTATGGCTACACCTTC

v_gene: TRBV19
abundance: .
j_gene: TRBJ2-1
d_gene: .
CDR3aa: CASSRVPSSYNEQFF
CDR3nt: TGTGCCAGTAGTCGTGTCCCGAGCTCCTACAATGAGCAGTTCTTC

v_gene: TRBV5-8
abundance: .
j_gene: TRBJ2-5
d_gene: .
CDR3aa: CASSYLQVRQETQYF
CDR3nt: TGTGCCAGCAGCTATCTCCAGGTACGACAAGAGACCCAGTACTTC

v_gene: TRBV28
abundance: .
j_gene: TRBJ2-6
d_gene: TRBD1
CDR3aa: CASSQGDRGPSGANVLTF
CDR3nt: TGTGCCAGCAGCCAGGGGGACAGGGGTCCCTCTGGGGCCAACGTCCTGACTTTC

v_gene: TRBV9
abundance: .
j_gene: TRBJ1-2
d_gene: TRBD1
CDR3aa: CASSPRGTGGFGYTF
CDR3nt: TGTGCCAGCAGCCCACGTGGGACAGGGGGCTTTGGCTACACCTTC

v_gene: TRBV5-1
abundance: .
j_gene: TRBJ2-3
d_gene: .
CDR3aa: CASSRSVGVTDTQYF
CDR3nt: TGCGCCAGCAGCCGTAGCGTCGGGGTCACAGATACGCAGTATTTT

v_gene: TRBV6-4
abundance: .
j_gene: TRBJ2-2
d_gene: .
CDR3aa: CASSVGQHGTGELFF
CDR3nt: TGTGCCAGCAGCGTCGGACAGCATGGCACCGGGGAGCTGTTTTTT

v_gene: TRBV27
abundance: .
j_gene: TRBJ2-2
d_gene: TRBD1
CDR3aa: CASSPRQGARTGELFF
CDR3nt: TGTGCCAGCAGTCCGAGACAGGGGGCCCGGACCGGGGAGCTGTTTTTT

v_gene: TRBV7-9
abundance: many
j_gene: TRBJ1-1
d_gene: TRBD1
CDR3aa: CASSSTGTGAFF
CDR3nt: TGTGCCAGCAGCTCAACCGGGACAGGGGCTTTCTTT

v_gene: TRBV13
abundance: .
j_gene: TRBJ2-3
d_gene: TRBD2
CDR3aa: CVSRARGGIQKDTQYF
CDR3nt: TGTGTCAGCAGGGCGCGGGGGGGCATTCAGAAAGATACGCAGTATTTT

v_gene: TRBV5-6
abundance: .
j_gene: TRBJ1-2
d_gene: .
CDR3aa: CASSPGGDGYTF
CDR3nt: TGTGCCAGCAGCCCGGGGGGAGATGGCTACACCTTC

v_gene: TRBV27
abundance: .
j_gene: TRBJ2-7
d_gene: .
CDR3aa: CASSLGGPYEQYF
CDR3nt: TGTGCCAGCAGTTTAGGGGGCCCCTACGAGCAGTACTTC